A single sample is the source of the 29 T cell receptor beta chains below, sequenced in a study of shared clonotypes between healthy human individuals. Naive CD8 cells lacked CD45RO, underwent positive selection for CCR7 and left out terminally differentiated effector memory CD45RA+ cells. The repertoire was sequenced with immunoSEQ multiplex PCR; TCRdb's copy has only in-frame clones and lacks some. Counted here are more than 2 million clones, about 95% occurring once; the ten biggest clones make up approximately 1.2%. The sequenced sample consisted of naive CD8+ T cells sorted from blood. These TCRs come from a man between 18 and 29 years old in good health.

The J gene is TRBJ2-3, the V gene TRBV7-8; no reliable D call. Trimming cost V 1 base and J 2 bases, with 10 bases left between them. CDR1 is SGHVS and CDR2 is FQNEAQ in the germline V gene. The CDR3 loop spans 15 amino acids. CDR3 sequence (DNA): TGTGCCAGCAGCTTAGACCCGATTGACACAGATACGCAGTATTTT. Translated, it gives CASSLDPIDTDTQYF.

This chain links TRBV10-2 with TRBJ2-1; no clear D gene. This CDR3 is 11 amino acids long. In germline, CDR1 is WSHSY, CDR2 SAAADI. Deletions cut 4 bases from V and 7 bases from J, with 5 bases between. This CDR3 reads CASSGGNEQFF. The CDR3 bases are TGCGCCAGCAGTGGGGGTAATGAGCAGTTCTTC.

This clone was counted between two and nine times. The sample contains more than one DNA sequence encoding this CDR3. The chain carries TRBV6-5 and TRBJ2-7; no firm D call. Germline CDR1 and CDR2: MNHEY and SVGAGI. V dropped 0 bases and J dropped 1 base, with 4 bases sitting between them. The CDR3 contains 13 residues. CDR3 in DNA: TGTGCCAGCAGTTACTCGGGTTCCTACGAGCAGTACTTC. Residues: CASSYSGSYEQYF.

The rearrangement links TRBV5-6 to TRBJ1-1; 7 nucleotides agree with TRBD1. The CDR3 spans 13 residues. V shed 0 bases, J shed 6 bases, and the junction held 2 bases outside the gene matches. Germline-derived CDR1 and CDR2 are SGHDT and YYEEEE. CDR3 DNA: TGTGCCAGCAGCTTGGAAGGGGGCGCTGAAGCTTTCTTT. Amino acids: CASSLEGGAEAFF.

This sequence joins TRBV4-2 and TRBJ1-3; a weak D match, TRBD1 (5 bases). This CDR3 has 17 amino acids. Germline CDR1 LGHNA, CDR2 YNFKEQ. V was trimmed by 0 bases and J by 0 bases, leaving 12 bases between them. The CDR3: CASSQDREGVSGNTIYF. In DNA, the CDR3 is TGTGCCAGCAGCCAAGACAGGGAAGGGGTCTCTGGAAACACCATATATTTT.

The CDR3 spells CASSSGLAGDYTGELFF. Written as DNA, the CDR3 is TGTGCCAGCAGCTCCGGACTAGCGGGGGATTACACCGGGGAGCTGTTTTTT. The rearrangement links TRBV7-8 to TRBJ2-2; 13 bases map to TRBD2. This CDR3 has 17 amino acids. CDR1 and CDR2 (germline): SGHVS, FQNEAQ. V shed 4 bases and J 3 bases; nucleotides not matched to a gene: 5.

The rearrangement links TRBV7-3 to TRBJ1-1, with 8 bases fitting TRBD1. Germline trimming cut 4 bases from V and 7 bases from J; bases unmatched to any gene: 2. Germline lookup yields CDR1 SGHTA and CDR2 FQGTGA. The CDR3 is 12 residues long. CDR3 amino acids: CASSSGTGEAFF. In nucleotides, the CDR3 is TGTGCCAGCAGCTCAGGGACAGGTGAAGCTTTCTTT. The full variable domain, in which reference TRBV7-3 and TRBJ1-1 provide the parts outside the CDR3, is GAGVSQTPSNKVTEKGKYVELRCDPISGHTALYWYRQSLGQGPEFLIYFQGTGAADDSGLPNDRFFAVRPEGSVSTLKIQRTERGDSAVYLCASSSGTGEAFFGQGTRLTVV.

The chain links TRBV2 to TRBJ2-7, with a weak D call TRBD2 (6 bases). Germline V gene lookup returns CDR1 SNHLY and CDR2 FYNNEI. Trimming removed 9 bases from V and 4 bases from J, with 10 bases in between. The CDR3 length is 11 residues. The DNA of the CDR3 is TGTGCCAGACAGGAGGGGTACGAGCAGTACTTC. This translates into CARQEGYEQYF.

The chain links TRBV11-2 to TRBJ2-1, with unresolved D. CDR3 length equals 12 residues. Germline values: CDR1 SGHAT, CDR2 FQNNGV. V shed 0 bases and J shed 13 bases, with 10 bases lying between them. The CDR3 region is CASSLDRGDQFF. The CDR3 nucleotides read TGTGCCAGCAGCTTAGATCGAGGAGATCAGTTCTTC.

The rearrangement uses TRBV6-1 and TRBJ2-2; 8 positions agree with TRBD1. V gave up 1 base and J gave up 5 bases; unmatched junction bases: 3. The CDR3 extends over 15 amino acids. Germline V lookup: CDR1 MNHNS, CDR2 SASEGT. The CDR3 protein is CASSEGTGWTGELFF. In DNA, the CDR3 is TGTGCCAGCAGTGAAGGGACAGGGTGGACCGGGGAGCTGTTTTTT.

The CDR3 spells CASSSYVGEDTQYF. The CDR3 bases are TGTGCCAGCAGCTCATACGTCGGGGAAGATACGCAGTATTTT. V is TRBV11-2 and J is TRBJ2-3; weak D call: TRBD2 (5 bases). The V end was cut by 4 bases, the J end by 5 bases, with 13 bases between. The CDR3 runs 14 residues. The V gene's germline CDR1 is SGHAT and CDR2 FQNNGV.

The chain has TRBV29-1 and TRBJ1-1; D possibly corresponds to TRBD1 (6 bases). The CDR3 length is 14 residues. Per the germline V gene, CDR1 is SQVTM and CDR2 is ANQGSEA. V lost 3 bases, J lost 1 base, and 12 bases lay in between. For the CDR3, the DNA is TGCAGCGTTGACATTGGACAGCCGAACACTGAAGCTTTCTTT. Translated, it gives CSVDIGQPNTEAFF.

This sequence joins TRBV6-6 and TRBJ1-1, with no clear D. This CDR3 has 16 amino acids. Trimming pared 0 bases from V and 1 base from J, leaving 12 bases between. Germline V CDR1 and CDR2: MNHNY, SVGAGI (reference sequence). The DNA for the CDR3 is TGTGCCAGCAGTTACTCGATTCGGGATCCGAACACTGAAGCTTTCTTT. This translates into CASSYSIRDPNTEAFF.

The CDR3: CAWSDQRHEQYF. The CDR3 DNA reads TGTGCCTGGAGTGACCAGCGTCACGAGCAGTACTTC. This chain uses TRBV30 with TRBJ2-7; the D is unclear. Trimming took 1 base from V and 5 from J, leaving 9 bases between them. Germline V gives CDR1 GTSNPN, CDR2 SVGIG (reference sequence). The CDR3 runs 12 residues.

V is TRBV9 and J is TRBJ2-5; a possible D gene is TRBD1 (6 bases). The CDR3 loop spans 15 amino acids. Germline V lookup: CDR1 SGDLS, CDR2 YYNGEE. V was shortened by 1 base and J by 4 bases, with 14 bases between the two germline ends. For the CDR3, the DNA is TGTGCCAGCAGCGTATTAGACGGGACACGAGAGACCCAGTACTTC. Its protein is CASSVLDGTRETQYF.

The chain employs TRBV28 and TRBJ2-7; TRBD2 agrees at 9 bases. V lost 5 bases, J lost 3 bases, and 8 bases stayed unmatched. From germline, CDR1 is MDHEN and CDR2 SYDVKM. The CDR3 extends over 15 amino acids. CDR3 coding DNA: TGTGCCAGCAGTGACCCGGGACTAGCTTTCTACGAGCAGTACTTC. Residues: CASSDPGLAFYEQYF.

The CDR3 region is CASTSTGEGYGYTF. The CDR3 region has the DNA TGTGCCAGCACCTCGACAGGGGAAGGCTATGGCTACACCTTC. V usage is TRBV7-2 and J usage is TRBJ1-2, with TRBD1 identical over 8 bases. Germline CDR1 SGHTA, CDR2 FQGNSA. The CDR3 spans 14 residues. V shed 7 bases, J shed 4 bases, and the junction held 8 bases outside the gene matches.

The V call is TRBV29-1, the J call TRBJ2-7, with D perhaps given as TRBD1 or TRBD2 (5 bases each). The germline V and J ends were trimmed by 3 bases and 6 bases, with 6 bases remaining between them. The CDR3 extends over 10 amino acids. Germline V gene data show CDR1 as SQVTM and CDR2 as ANQGSEA. The CDR3 region has the DNA TGCAGCGTTGAGGGGACCGAGCAGTACTTC. Protein sequence: CSVEGTEQYF.

J is TRBJ1-1 and V is TRBV19; TRBD1 matches 8 bases. The germline V gene has CDR1 LNHDA and CDR2 SQIVND (reference sequence). V lost 5 bases to trimming and J lost 1 base; unmatched junction nucleotides: 12. The CDR3 has 17 residues. The CDR3 DNA is TGTGCCAGTAGTCTCCCTTTCCTGGACAGGGAGAACACTGAAGCTTTCTTT. Translated, it gives CASSLPFLDRENTEAFF.

CDR3 loop: CASSSDRELNTGELFF. The CDR3, as DNA: TGTGCCAGCAGTTCGGACAGGGAGTTAAACACCGGGGAGCTGTTTTTT. The J gene is TRBJ2-2, the V gene TRBV28, with TRBD1 matching over 8 bases. This CDR3 is built from 16 residues. V lost 4 bases, J lost 2 bases, and 6 bases stayed unmatched. Germline-derived CDR1 and CDR2 are MDHEN and SYDVKM. Full variable domain (rest looked up from reference TRBV28 and TRBJ2-2): DVKVTQSSRYLVKRTGEKVFLECVQDMDHENMFWYRQDPGLGLRLIYFSYDVKMKEKGDIPEGYSVSREKKERFSLILESASTNQTSMYLCASSSDRELNTGELFFGEGSRLTVL.

A note on this clone: The sample has other DNA sequences that encode this CDR3 too. The chain employs TRBV7-9 and TRBJ1-4, with D possibly being TRBD1 (5 bases). There are 14 residues in the CDR3. V lost 2 bases and J lost 2, with 6 bases in between. CDR1 and CDR2 from the germline V gene are SEHNR and FQNEAQ (reference sequence). The CDR3 region is CASSLSGTNEKLFF. The CDR3 nucleotides are TGTGCCAGCAGCTTATCAGGGACTAATGAAAAACTGTTTTTT.

A single count supports this clone. An end of the junction does not agree with germline; a read error may underlie this. The chain uses TRBV7-7 and TRBJ2-1; 9 positions agree with TRBD1. There are 14 residues in the CDR3. Germline V CDR1 and CDR2: SSHAT, FNYEAQ (reference sequence). The CDR3 DNA follows: TGTGCTAGCAGCCTAGGACAGGGGCTGAATGAGCAGTTCTTC. Translation: CASSLGQGLNEQFF.

The V and J genes are TRBV10-2 and TRBJ1-1, with D perhaps TRBD1 (6 bases). Trimming removed 5 bases from V and 2 bases from J, with 15 bases in between. The V gene's germline CDR1 is WSHSY and CDR2 SAAADI. This CDR3 contains 15 residues. CDR3 in DNA: TGCGCCAGCAGTTTTCTCCAGGGGCAAAACACTGAAGCTTTCTTT. This translates into CASSFLQGQNTEAFF.

About this clone itself: Other DNA sequences in this sample translate to the same CDR3. The chain combines TRBV2 with TRBJ2-6; the D is unclear. From germline, CDR1 is SNHLY and CDR2 FYNNEI. V shed 3 bases and J shed 1 base, with 7 bases lying between them. The CDR3 runs 15 residues. CDR3 sequence (DNA): TGTGCCAGCAGTGATCTTGGATCTGGGGCCAACGTCCTGACTTTC. As protein: CASSDLGSGANVLTF.

This chain links TRBV11-1 with TRBJ2-7; D perhaps matches TRBD1 (5 bases). V was clipped by 1 base and J by 3 bases, with 7 bases between them. Per the germline V gene, CDR1 is SGHAT and CDR2 is FQDESV (reference sequence). The CDR3 extends over 13 amino acids. Here the CDR3 reads CASSLGGFYEQYF. CDR3 in DNA: TGTGCCAGCAGCTTAGGGGGCTTCTACGAGCAGTACTTC.

The chain links TRBV13 to TRBJ1-2; 7 bases match TRBD1. Trimming cost V 2 bases and J 8 bases; bases outside gene matches: 11. The CDR3 has 15 residues. Germline V lookup: CDR1 PRHDT, CDR2 FYEKMQ (reference sequence). CDR3 in DNA: TGTGCCAGCAGCTTATCGGAGGGGGCGAATCAGGGCTACACCTTC. Its translation is CASSLSEGANQGYTF.

The chain carries TRBV6-5 and TRBJ1-1; the match to TRBD1 covers 7 bases. The CDR3 consists of 15 residues. CDR1 MNHEY and CDR2 SVGAGI come from the germline V gene. After removal of 5 bases from V and 6 bases from J, the junction contained 12 bases not matched to a gene. The CDR3 DNA sequence: TGTGCCAGCAGTACCCCGGTACAGGGGCCGTCTGAAGCTTTCTTT. Its translation: CASSTPVQGPSEAFF.

This chain uses TRBV5-1 with TRBJ2-3; 13 bases line up with TRBD2. Germline assignment: CDR1 SGHRS and CDR2 YFSETQ. CDR3 length: 20 amino acids. J gave up 1 base and V 4 bases, and 15 bases lay outside the gene matches. CDR3 nucleotides: TGCGCCAGCAGCCAAGTCGGACTAGCGGGAGTTTCTTGGGGCACAGATACGCAGTATTTT. Protein: CASSQVGLAGVSWGTDTQYF.

The gene calls are TRBV7-9 and TRBJ1-2, with D uncertain. The V gene lost 1 base and the J gene lost 2 bases, with 8 bases spanning the gap. Germline-derived CDR1 and CDR2 are SEHNR and FQNEAQ (reference sequence). The CDR3 contains 14 residues. The CDR3 sequence: CASSLVGMNYGYTF. CDR3 nucleotides: TGTGCCAGCAGCTTAGTAGGGATGAACTATGGCTACACCTTC. Full variable domain (outside the CDR3, taken from reference TRBV7-9 and TRBJ1-2): DTGVSQNPRHKITKRGQNVTFRCDPISEHNRLYWYRQTLGQGPEFLTYFQNEAQLEKSRLLSDRFSAERPKGSFSTLEIQRTEQGDSAMYLCASSLVGMNYGYTFGSGTRLTVV.